This T cell receptor (beta chain) was captured by sequencing in a study of PD-1 blockade in classical Hodgkin lymphoma. Overall study findings and caveats: The study reported lower baseline TCR diversity in newly diagnosed patients than in healthy donors.

With 2 bases clipped from V and 4 bases from J, the junction kept 11 bases outside the gene matches. This CDR3 has 18 residues. Germline V gene data show CDR1 as LNHDA and CDR2 as SQIVND (reference sequence). A remark on this clone: What it binds is not known.

Sequencing was performed with immunoSEQ multiplex PCR; in TCRdb, only in-frame clones are kept and a portion is missing. This sample carries roughly 24,000 clones, roughly 80% of them seen once, and the ten largest clones take roughly 15%. The patients all showed relapse after autologous stem cell transplantation, while their brentuximab vedotin exposure varied. The sequence was collected from a human donor with classical Hodgkin lymphoma. The chain joins TRBV19 to TRBJ1-3; 10 nucleotides match TRBD1. The starting material was peripheral blood mononuclear cells (PBMCs), obtained before the second cycle of nivolumab. The CDR3 here is CASSIRQGASSRGNTIYF. In DNA, the CDR3 is TGTGCCAGTAGTATAAGACAGGGGGCTTCTTCGAGAGGAAACACCATATATTTT.